This T cell receptor (beta chain) was captured by sequencing in a study of T-cell memory formation after mild COVID-19. Looking at the study overall: Across donors, TCR clusters were largely donor specific.

This clonotype has just a few counts. The target antigen is unknown. The germline V gene encodes CDR1 DFQATT and CDR2 SNEGSKA (reference sequence). Trimming shortened V by 5 bases and J by 8 bases, and 19 bases separated the two germline ends. CDR3 size: 14 residues. Study-level results: CD4+ bias marked clones expanding day 15 to 37, unlike balanced contracting clones. Cross-reactive memory appears to have joined, as suggested by some responding clones showing up in pre-infection memory.

5'RACE with constant-segment primers built TCRalpha and TCRbeta cDNA libraries with UMIs. TCRdb processed the 5' RACE reads anew with MiXCR; each CDR3 protein has one entry. This sample has about 430,000 distinct CDR3 sequences, with more than 20% found just once. The chain has TRBV20-1 and TRBJ2-1; perhaps TRBD2 as D (6 bases). This sequence was found in an adult woman who had mild COVID-19 (a few samples of this study predate the infection). Cell type and time point are not known. Specimen: PBMCs or a T cell subset sorted from them (not recorded which). In DNA form, the CDR3 reads TGCAGTGCTCCCCCGGCGATAGCGGAGCATGAGCAGTTCTTC. Its protein is CSAPPAIAEHEQFF.